The 23 T cell receptor beta chains below come from one sample, sequenced in a study of cytomegalovirus exposure and HLA in healthy donors. This PCR relied on a set of 60 Vbeta primers and 13 Jbeta primers. Generated by immunoSEQ multiplex PCR, the TCRdb table keeps only in-frame clones and is missing some. The sample lists 180,000 or so clones; 80% were seen once. Material: PBMCs. Receptors originate from a woman aged 25-40 years in good health and CMV-seronegative.

In this sample, this clone turned up a few times. This chain uses TRBV6-4 with TRBJ2-3, with 8 bases lining up with TRBD2. The CDR3 has 14 residues. CDR1 MRHNA and CDR2 SNTAGT come from the germline V gene. J gave up 3 bases and V 8 bases, and 7 bases lay outside the gene matches. CDR3 nucleotides: TGTGCCAGCTCACGGGGGGGGGAGACAGATACGCAGTATTTT. Amino acid sequence: CASSRGGETDTQYF.

This chain uses TRBV18 with TRBJ1-2; D remains unclear. The V end lost 3 bases, the J end lost 3 bases, and 14 bases lay between the germline ends. The CDR3 covers 15 residues. Looked up from germline, CDR1 is KGHSH and CDR2 is LQKENI. The CDR3 loop is CASSPLLTADYGYTF. In DNA form, the CDR3 reads TGTGCCAGCTCACCTCTATTGACGGCGGACTATGGCTACACCTTC. Looking up the rest from reference TRBV18 and TRBJ1-2 gives the full variable domain: NAGVMQNPRHLVRRRGQEARLRCSPMKGHSHVYWYRQLPEEGLKFMVYLQKENIIDESGMPKERFSAEFPKEGPSILRIQQVVRGDSAAYFCASSPLLTADYGYTFGSGTRLTVV.

This clone is a singleton in its sample. V gene TRBV5-1 combines with J gene TRBJ2-7, with 10 bases that match TRBD2. This CDR3 is 15 amino acids long. The V gene's germline CDR1 is SGHRS and CDR2 YFSETQ. V trimming: 0 bases; J trimming: 5 bases; junction bases outside the gene matches: 5. Written as DNA, the CDR3 is TGCGCCAGCAGCTTGGCCCTAGCGGGGGTAAACGAGCAGTACTTC. Translation: CASSLALAGVNEQYF.

CDR3 region: CASSFGQGRSPLHF. The DNA for the CDR3 is TGTGCCAGCAGCTTCGGCCAGGGAAGATCACCCCTCCACTTT. The gene calls are TRBV11-2 and TRBJ1-6; a weak D match, TRBD1 (5 bases). CDR3 length: 14 residues. Germline lookup yields CDR1 SGHAT and CDR2 FQNNGV. Trimming shortened V by 3 bases and J by 10 bases, and 13 bases separated the two germline ends.

The table lists this clone with a few counts. This rearrangement joins TRBV9 to TRBJ1-1; D is unresolved. The CDR3 covers 14 residues. Germline assignment: CDR1 SGDLS and CDR2 YYNGEE. V lost 1 base and J lost 4, with 11 bases in between. CDR3 DNA sequence: TGTGCCAGCAGCGTATATGGTTCGGGCACTGAAGCTTTCTTT. Residues: CASSVYGSGTEAFF.

The chain links TRBV18 to TRBJ1-2; possible D gene TRBD1, 6 bases. V was trimmed by 2 bases and J by 8 bases, leaving 15 bases between them. The CDR3 loop spans 14 amino acids. In germline, CDR1 is KGHSH, CDR2 LQKENI. The CDR3 reads CASSPSWGRGGYTF. The CDR3 DNA sequence: TGTGCCAGCTCACCATCTTGGGGGCGCGGGGGCTACACCTTC.

This chain links TRBV5-6 with TRBJ1-1; no clear D. This CDR3 has 16 amino acids. Germline assignment: CDR1 SGHDT and CDR2 YYEEEE. Trimming stripped 0 bases from V and 3 bases from J, with 15 bases between. The chain's CDR3 is CASSLGIGRSHTEAFF. In DNA form, the CDR3 reads TGTGCCAGCAGCTTGGGAATAGGGAGGTCACACACTGAAGCTTTCTTT. The variable domain in full, with the rest retrieved from reference TRBV5-6 and TRBJ1-1, is DAGVTQSPTHLIKTRGQQVTLRCSPKSGHDTVSWYQQALGQGPQFIFQYYEEEERQRGNFPDRFSGHQFPNYSSELNVNALLLGDSALYLCASSLGIGRSHTEAFFGQGTRLTVV.

This clone was detected once. Germline and junction disagree at one end, which may indicate a read error. The chain has TRBV7-8 and TRBJ1-5; D perhaps matches TRBD1 (6 bases). The germline gives CDR1 SGHVS, CDR2 FQNEAQ. The CDR3 consists of 20 residues. The CDR3 nucleotides are TGTGCCAGCAGCTTATCGCCCAGGGGCAGCACTCGAGAGCTCAATCAGCCCCAGCACTTT. It codes for CASSLSPRGSTRELNQPQHF.

The genes are TRBV2 and TRBJ2-1; 7 nucleotides align to TRBD1. J was trimmed by 5 bases and V by 9 bases; bases with no gene match: 10. CDR3 length: 14 amino acids. Looked up from germline, CDR1 is SNHLY and CDR2 is FYNNEI. The CDR3 spells CARSLDRRNNEQFF. Here the CDR3 DNA reads TGTGCCAGGAGTTTGGACAGGAGAAACAATGAGCAGTTCTTC. Supplemented by reference TRBV2 and TRBJ2-1, the full variable domain reads EPEVTQTPSHQVTQMGQEVILRCVPISNHLYFYWYRQILGQKVEFLVSFYNNEISEKSEIFDDQFSVERPDGSNFTLKIRSTKLEDSAMYFCARSLDRRNNEQFFGPGTRLTVL.

The genes are TRBV7-9 and TRBJ1-2; possible D gene TRBD1, 5 bases. This CDR3 has 15 residues. V lost 0 bases to trimming and J lost 5 bases, with 13 bases between them. Per the germline V gene, CDR1 is SEHNR and CDR2 is FQNEAQ (reference sequence). CDR3 sequence: CASSLASGTAYGYTF. The CDR3 DNA is TGTGCCAGCAGCTTAGCGAGCGGGACGGCATATGGCTACACCTTC.

The V gene is TRBV11-2, the J gene TRBJ1-2; D is possibly TRBD1 (5 bases). Germline loops: CDR1 SGHAT, CDR2 FQNNGV. Trimming removed 1 base at V and 8 bases at J, with 23 bases between. CDR3 length: 17 residues. The CDR3: CASSLGVWRGLSEGYTF. In DNA, the CDR3 is TGTGCCAGCAGCTTAGGGGTTTGGAGGGGTCTGTCGGAAGGCTACACCTTC.

There are a few counts of this clone. DNA for the CDR3: TGTGCCAGCAGTCCGATACGGGACAGGGGTGAAAAACTGTTTTTT. Its protein is CASSPIRDRGEKLFF. The genes are TRBV6-7 and TRBJ1-4; the match to TRBD1 covers 10 bases. TRBV6-7 is filed as an ORF, its function uncertain. This CDR3 is 15 amino acids long. Germline trimming cut 5 bases from V and 7 bases from J; bases unmatched to any gene: 7.

V gene TRBV7-9 combines with J gene TRBJ2-3; D is unclear. V lost 3 bases and J 4 bases, leaving 14 bases between the germline ends. Per the germline V gene, CDR1 is SEHNR and CDR2 is FQNEAQ (reference sequence). CDR3 length: 15 amino acids. The CDR3 loop reads CASSFSVHSSDTQYF. The CDR3 nucleotides are TGTGCCAGCAGCTTTTCGGTCCATTCCTCAGATACGCAGTATTTT.

The gene calls are TRBV5-1 and TRBJ2-5; D ambiguous. The CDR3 covers 14 residues. The V end lost 1 base, the J end lost 2 bases, and 9 bases lay between the germline ends. Per the germline V gene, CDR1 is SGHRS and CDR2 is YFSETQ. The CDR3 DNA reads TGCGCCAGCAGCTTGAGGAGTTCTCAAGAGACCCAGTACTTC. This encodes CASSLRSSQETQYF.

This chain connects TRBV9 to TRBJ2-1, with D possibly TRBD2 on 6 matching bases. This CDR3 region has 15 residues. V lost 3 bases and J lost 8, with 18 bases in between. Germline V gives CDR1 SGDLS, CDR2 YYNGEE. The CDR3 spells CASSADVRRGDEQFF. In DNA form, the CDR3 reads TGTGCCAGCAGCGCAGACGTGCGGAGGGGCGATGAGCAGTTCTTC.

The V call is TRBV7-9, the J call TRBJ2-7; D gene ambiguous. V was clipped by 6 bases and J by 0 bases, with 6 bases between them. This CDR3 is 12 amino acids long. CDR1 SEHNR and CDR2 FQNEAQ come from the germline V gene (reference sequence). CDR3 protein: CASSFNSYEQYF. The CDR3 DNA sequence: TGTGCCAGCAGTTTCAACTCCTACGAGCAGTACTTC. The variable domain in full, with the rest retrieved from reference TRBV7-9 and TRBJ2-7, is DTGVSQNPRHKITKRGQNVTFRCDPISEHNRLYWYRQTLGQGPEFLTYFQNEAQLEKSRLLSDRFSAERPKGSFSTLEIQRTEQGDSAMYLCASSFNSYEQYFGPGTRLTVT.

The V call is TRBV30, the J call TRBJ1-5; D perhaps matches TRBD1 (5 bases). The germline V gene has CDR1 GTSNPN and CDR2 SVGIG (reference sequence). Trimming pared 3 bases from V and 5 bases from J, leaving 14 bases between. The CDR3 is 14 amino acids. This chain's CDR3 is CAWSTPDRYQPQHF. The CDR3 DNA reads TGTGCCTGGAGCACACCCGACAGATATCAGCCCCAGCATTTT.

The J gene is TRBJ1-2, the V gene TRBV5-6; D not resolved. Germline V gene lookup returns CDR1 SGHDT and CDR2 YYEEEE. Deletions cut 3 bases from V and 4 bases from J, with 16 bases between. This CDR3 spans 15 amino acids. The CDR3 region is CASSSPILLGYGYTF. DNA of the CDR3: TGTGCCAGCAGCTCACCTATCCTGCTTGGCTATGGCTACACCTTC.

The rearrangement joins TRBV6-4 to TRBJ2-1, with 9 bases that match TRBD2. The CDR3 is 16 residues long. CDR1 is MRHNA, CDR2 SNTAGT, per germline. Trimming cost V 1 base and J 1 base; bases outside gene matches: 2. The CDR3 protein is CASSDFTSGSYNEQFF. The CDR3 DNA follows: TGTGCCAGCAGTGACTTCACTAGCGGGTCCTACAATGAGCAGTTCTTC.

There are a few counts of this clone. This chain uses TRBV6-5 with TRBJ1-4, with D possibly being TRBD1 (5 bases). V lost 2 bases, J lost 7 bases, and 11 bases lay in between. Germline values: CDR1 MNHEY, CDR2 SVGAGI. This CDR3 has 14 amino acids. CDR3 amino acids: CASSYGGVSEKLFF. The CDR3 DNA reads as TGTGCCAGCAGTTACGGGGGGGTTAGTGAAAAACTGTTTTTT.

This clone was detected only once. The chain has TRBV7-6 and TRBJ1-1; maybe TRBD1 (6 bases). The V gene's germline CDR1 is SGHVS and CDR2 FNYEAQ. Trimming took 5 bases from V and 4 from J, leaving 14 bases between them. There are 14 residues in the CDR3. The CDR3 nucleotides read TGTGCCAGCAGCCTCGACAGGATAGGCACTGAAGCTTTCTTT. This gives the protein CASSLDRIGTEAFF.

The genes are TRBV19 and TRBJ2-1, with D maybe TRBD2 (6 bases). This CDR3 spans 15 amino acids. Trimming pared 5 bases from V and 4 bases from J, leaving 15 bases between. The germline CDR1 and CDR2 sequences are LNHDA and SQIVND (reference sequence). Here the CDR3 reads CASSATGLLYNEQFF. The CDR3 region has the DNA TGTGCCAGTAGTGCCACGGGACTTTTGTACAATGAGCAGTTCTTC.

As for this clone: At one of its ends the junction is not consistent with the germline gene, which may arise from a read error. This CDR3 is also generated by other DNA sequences in the sample. The genes are TRBV7-3 and TRBJ1-6; D gene ambiguous. The CDR3 is 15 residues long. Germline CDR1 is SGHTA and CDR2 is FQGTGA. CDR3 sequence: CASSLIVGEGSPLHF. CDR3 nucleotide sequence: TGCGCCAGCAGCTTAATCGTGGGCGAAGGATCACCCCTCCACTTT.